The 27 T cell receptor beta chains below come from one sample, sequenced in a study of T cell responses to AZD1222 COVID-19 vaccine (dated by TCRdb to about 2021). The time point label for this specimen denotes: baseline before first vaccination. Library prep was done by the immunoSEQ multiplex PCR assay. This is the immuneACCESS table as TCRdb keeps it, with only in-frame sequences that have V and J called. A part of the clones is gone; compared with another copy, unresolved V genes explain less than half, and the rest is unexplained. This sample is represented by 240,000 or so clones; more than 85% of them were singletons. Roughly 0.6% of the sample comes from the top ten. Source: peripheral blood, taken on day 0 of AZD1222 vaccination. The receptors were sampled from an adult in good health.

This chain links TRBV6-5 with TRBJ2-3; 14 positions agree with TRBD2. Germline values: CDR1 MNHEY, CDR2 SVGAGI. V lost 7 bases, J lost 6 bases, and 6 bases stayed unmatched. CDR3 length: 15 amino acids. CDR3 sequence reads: CASTAGTSGSDTQYF. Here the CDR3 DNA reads TGTGCCAGCACCGCCGGGACTAGCGGGAGTGATACGCAGTATTTT.

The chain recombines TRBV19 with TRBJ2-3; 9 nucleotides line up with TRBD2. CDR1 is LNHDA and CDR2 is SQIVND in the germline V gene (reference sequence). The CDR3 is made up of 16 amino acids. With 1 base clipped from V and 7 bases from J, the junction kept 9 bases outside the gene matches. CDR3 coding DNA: TGTGCCAGTAGTATAGTAGGAGCGGGAGGTGTGAATACGCAGTATTTT. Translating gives CASSIVGAGGVNTQYF.

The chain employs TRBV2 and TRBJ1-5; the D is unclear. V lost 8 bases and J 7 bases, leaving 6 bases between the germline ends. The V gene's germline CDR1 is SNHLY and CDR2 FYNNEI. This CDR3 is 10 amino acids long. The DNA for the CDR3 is TGTGCCAGCGGTTTGCAGCCCCAGCATTTT. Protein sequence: CASGLQPQHF.

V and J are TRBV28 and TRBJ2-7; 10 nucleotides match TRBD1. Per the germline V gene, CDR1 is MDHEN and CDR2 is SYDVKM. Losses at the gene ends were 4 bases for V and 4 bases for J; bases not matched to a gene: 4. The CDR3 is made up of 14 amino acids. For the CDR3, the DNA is TGTGCCAGCAGTTCCGGGACAGGGGCGTACGAGCAGTACTTC. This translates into CASSSGTGAYEQYF.

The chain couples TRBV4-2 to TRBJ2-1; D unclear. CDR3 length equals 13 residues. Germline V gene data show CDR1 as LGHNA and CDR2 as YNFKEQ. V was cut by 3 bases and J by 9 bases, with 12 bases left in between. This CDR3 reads CASSQEKPGEQFF. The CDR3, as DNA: TGTGCCAGCAGCCAGGAGAAACCGGGTGAGCAGTTCTTC.

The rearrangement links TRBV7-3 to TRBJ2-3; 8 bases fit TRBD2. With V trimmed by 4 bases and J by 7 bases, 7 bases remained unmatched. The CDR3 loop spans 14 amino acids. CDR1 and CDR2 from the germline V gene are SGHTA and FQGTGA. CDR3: CASSSGLAFHTQYF. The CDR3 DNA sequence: TGTGCCAGCAGCTCTGGACTAGCTTTCCATACGCAGTATTTT.

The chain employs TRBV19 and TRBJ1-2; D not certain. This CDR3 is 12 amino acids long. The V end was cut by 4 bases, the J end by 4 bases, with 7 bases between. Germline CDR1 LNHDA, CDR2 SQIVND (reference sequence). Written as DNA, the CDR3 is TGTGCCAGTAGTAAAGCCGGCTATGGCTACACCTTC. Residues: CASSKAGYGYTF.

This CDR3 reads CASSSRRTGNQPQHF. CDR3 bases: TGTGCCAGCAGTTCCCGAAGGACAGGTAATCAGCCCCAGCATTTT. The chain uses TRBV28 and TRBJ1-5; 7 nucleotides agree with TRBD1. Per the germline V gene, CDR1 is MDHEN and CDR2 is SYDVKM. V was clipped by 4 bases and J by 4 bases; unmatched bases: 7. This CDR3 has 15 amino acids.

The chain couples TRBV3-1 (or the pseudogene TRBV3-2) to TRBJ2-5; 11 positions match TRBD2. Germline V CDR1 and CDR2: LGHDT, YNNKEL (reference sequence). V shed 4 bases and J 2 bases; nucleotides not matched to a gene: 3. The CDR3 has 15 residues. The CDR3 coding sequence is TGTGCCAGCAGCCCCCTAGCGGGGGGACAAGAGACCCAGTACTTC. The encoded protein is CASSPLAGGQETQYF.

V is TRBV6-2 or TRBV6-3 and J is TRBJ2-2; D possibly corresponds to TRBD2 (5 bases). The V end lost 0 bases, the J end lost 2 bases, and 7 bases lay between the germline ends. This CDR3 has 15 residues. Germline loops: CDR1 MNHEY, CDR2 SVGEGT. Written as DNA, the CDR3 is TGTGCCAGCAGTTACTCGGCTAGCAACACCGGGGAGCTGTTTTTT. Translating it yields CASSYSASNTGELFF.

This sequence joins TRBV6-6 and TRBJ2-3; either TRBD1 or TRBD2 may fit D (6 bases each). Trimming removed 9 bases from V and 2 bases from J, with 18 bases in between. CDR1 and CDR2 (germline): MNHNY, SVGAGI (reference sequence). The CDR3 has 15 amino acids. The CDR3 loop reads CASWGRGPYTDTQYF. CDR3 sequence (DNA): TGTGCCAGTTGGGGACGGGGGCCGTACACAGATACGCAGTATTTT.

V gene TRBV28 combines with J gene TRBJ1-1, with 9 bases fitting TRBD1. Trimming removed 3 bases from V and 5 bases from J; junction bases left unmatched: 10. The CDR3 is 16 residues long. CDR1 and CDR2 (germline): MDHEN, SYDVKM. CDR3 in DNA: TGTGCCAGCAGTTTGGGGACAGGGCTCTTGTTAACTGAAGCTTTCTTT. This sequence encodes CASSLGTGLLLTEAFF.

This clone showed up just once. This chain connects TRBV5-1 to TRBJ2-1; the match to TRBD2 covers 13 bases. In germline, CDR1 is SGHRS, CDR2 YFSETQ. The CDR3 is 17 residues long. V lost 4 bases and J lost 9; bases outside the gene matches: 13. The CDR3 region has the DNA TGCGCCAGCAGCGGGGGACTAGCGGGACTTTCCTTGGGTGAGCAGTTCTTC. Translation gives CASSGGLAGLSLGEQFF.

The CDR3 coding sequence is TGTGCCAGCAGCTTAGAGGGGTACTACGAGCAGTACTTC. This gives the protein CASSLEGYYEQYF. The gene calls are TRBV11-2 and TRBJ2-7; D unclear. Germline V CDR1 and CDR2: SGHAT, FQNNGV. V lost 0 bases and J lost 3, with 6 bases in between. The CDR3 loop spans 13 amino acids.

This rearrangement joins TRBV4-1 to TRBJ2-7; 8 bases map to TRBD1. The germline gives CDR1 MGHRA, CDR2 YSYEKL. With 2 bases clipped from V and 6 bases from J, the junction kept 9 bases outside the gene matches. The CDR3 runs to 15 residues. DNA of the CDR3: TGCGCCAGCAGCCAATTAGCCGGGACAGGTTTCGAGCAGTACTTC. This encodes CASSQLAGTGFEQYF.

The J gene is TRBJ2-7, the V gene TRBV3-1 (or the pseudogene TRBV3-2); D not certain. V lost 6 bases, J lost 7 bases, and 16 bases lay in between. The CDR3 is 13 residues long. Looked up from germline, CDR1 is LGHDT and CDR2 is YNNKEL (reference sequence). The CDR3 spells CASSPRLVGEQYF. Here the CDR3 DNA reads TGTGCCAGCAGTCCAAGACTGGTGGGGGAGCAGTACTTC.

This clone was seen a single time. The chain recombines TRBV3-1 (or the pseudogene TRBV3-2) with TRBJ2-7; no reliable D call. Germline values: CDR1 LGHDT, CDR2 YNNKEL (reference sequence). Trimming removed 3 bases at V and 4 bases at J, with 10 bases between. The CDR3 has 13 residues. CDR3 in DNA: TGTGCCAGCAGCCACCAGCATACATACGAGCAGTACTTC. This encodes CASSHQHTYEQYF.

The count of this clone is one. The CDR3 spells CASSPGGTGNNEKLFF. The CDR3 nucleotides are TGTGCCAGCAGTCCCGGGGGGACAGGGAATAATGAAAAACTGTTTTTT. The V and J genes are TRBV28 and TRBJ1-4; 9 bases align to TRBD1. Germline-derived CDR1 and CDR2 are MDHEN and SYDVKM. V was clipped by 5 bases and J by 4 bases; unmatched bases: 8. The length of the CDR3 is 16 residues.

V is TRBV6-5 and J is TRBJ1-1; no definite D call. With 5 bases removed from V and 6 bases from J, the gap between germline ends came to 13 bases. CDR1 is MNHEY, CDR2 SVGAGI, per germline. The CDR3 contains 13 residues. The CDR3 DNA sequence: TGTGCCAGCAGTCCCGGGTTGTGGGCTGAAGCTTTCTTT. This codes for CASSPGLWAEAFF.

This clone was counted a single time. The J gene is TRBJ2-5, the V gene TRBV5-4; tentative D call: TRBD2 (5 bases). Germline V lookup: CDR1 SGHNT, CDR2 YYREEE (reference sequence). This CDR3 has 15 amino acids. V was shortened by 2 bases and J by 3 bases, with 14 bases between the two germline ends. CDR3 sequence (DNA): TGTGCCAGCAGCTTTGTGGGAGCGACCAAAGAGACCCAGTACTTC. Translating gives CASSFVGATKETQYF.

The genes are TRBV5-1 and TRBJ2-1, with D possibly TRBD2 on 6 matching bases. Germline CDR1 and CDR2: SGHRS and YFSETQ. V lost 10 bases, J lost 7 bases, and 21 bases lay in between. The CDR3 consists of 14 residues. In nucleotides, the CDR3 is TGCGCCTGCGGTGCCGGGGGATTAGGGAATGAGCAGTTCTTC. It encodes CACGAGGLGNEQFF.

CDR3 in amino acids: CASSSGTPGGDQYF. Written as DNA, the CDR3 is TGCGCCAGCAGCTCCGGGACACCCGGGGGGGACCAGTACTTC. This sequence joins TRBV5-1 and TRBJ2-5, with 8 nucleotides matching TRBD2. With 3 bases clipped from V and 10 bases from J, the junction kept 11 bases outside the gene matches. The CDR3 consists of 14 residues. Germline-derived CDR1 and CDR2 are SGHRS and YFSETQ.

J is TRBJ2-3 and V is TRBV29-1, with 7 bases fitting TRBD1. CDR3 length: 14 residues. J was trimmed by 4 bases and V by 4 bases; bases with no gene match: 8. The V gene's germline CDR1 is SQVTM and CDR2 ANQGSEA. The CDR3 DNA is TGCAGCGTTGCCCCCAACAGGGGATCAGATACGCAGTATTTT. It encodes CSVAPNRGSDTQYF.

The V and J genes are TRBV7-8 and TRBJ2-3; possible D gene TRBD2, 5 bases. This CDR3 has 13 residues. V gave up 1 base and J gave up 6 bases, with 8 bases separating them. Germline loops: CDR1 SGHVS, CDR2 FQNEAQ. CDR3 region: CASSLESGDTQYF. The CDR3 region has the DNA TGTGCCAGCAGCTTAGAATCGGGGGATACGCAGTATTTT.

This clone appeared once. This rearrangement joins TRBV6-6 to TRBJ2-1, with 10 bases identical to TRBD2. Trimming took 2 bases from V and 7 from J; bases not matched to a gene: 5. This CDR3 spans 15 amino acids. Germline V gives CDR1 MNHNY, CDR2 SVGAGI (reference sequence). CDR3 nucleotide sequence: TGTGCCAGCAGTTACATGGCTAGCGGGAGAAATGAGCAGTTCTTC. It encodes CASSYMASGRNEQFF.

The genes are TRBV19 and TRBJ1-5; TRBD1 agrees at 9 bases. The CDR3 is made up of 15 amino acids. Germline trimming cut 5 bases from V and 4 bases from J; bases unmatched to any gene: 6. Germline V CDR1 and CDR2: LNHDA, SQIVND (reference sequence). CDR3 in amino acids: CASSRDRARNQPQHF. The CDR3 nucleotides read TGTGCCAGTAGTCGGGACAGGGCTAGGAATCAGCCCCAGCATTTT.

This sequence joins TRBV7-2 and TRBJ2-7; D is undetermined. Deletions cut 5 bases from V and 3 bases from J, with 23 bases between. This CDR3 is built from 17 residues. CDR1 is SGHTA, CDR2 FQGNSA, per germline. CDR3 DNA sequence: TGTGCCAGCAGCCAACCTCAGGTTGCGCGACCTCTCTACGAGCAGTACTTC. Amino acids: CASSQPQVARPLYEQYF.